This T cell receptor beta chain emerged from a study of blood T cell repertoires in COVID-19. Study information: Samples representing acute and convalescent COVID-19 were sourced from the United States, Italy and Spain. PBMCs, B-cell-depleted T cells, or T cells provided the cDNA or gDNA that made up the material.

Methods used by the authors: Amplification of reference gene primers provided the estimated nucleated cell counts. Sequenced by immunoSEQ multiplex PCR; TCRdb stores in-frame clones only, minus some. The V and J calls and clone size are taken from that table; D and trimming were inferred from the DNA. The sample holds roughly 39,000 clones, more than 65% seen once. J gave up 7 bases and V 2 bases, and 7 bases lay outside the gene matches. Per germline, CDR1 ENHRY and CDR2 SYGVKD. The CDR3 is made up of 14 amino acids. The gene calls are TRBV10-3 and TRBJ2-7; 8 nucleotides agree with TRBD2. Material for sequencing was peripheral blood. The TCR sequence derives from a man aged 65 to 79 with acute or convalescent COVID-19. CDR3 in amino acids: CAISEAGGPEEQYF. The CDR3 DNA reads TGTGCCATCAGTGAGGCGGGAGGTCCGGAAGAGCAGTACTTC.